The entry that follows covers one TCR beta chain sequence. Antigen: not known. The data derive from a study of T cell responses to AZD1222 COVID-19 vaccine. General observations from the study: Baseline serostatus was positive in only a handful of AZD1222 recipients. The sample set comprised mostly white British donors with more females, and clonal diversity was possibly underestimated. Elevations in Spike-specific TCR breadth and depth followed administration of two AZD1222 doses. Repertoires were obtained solely post-peak T cell response.

Produced via immunoSEQ multiplex PCR; TCRdb's table is partial and in-frame only. Of over 95,000 clones in the sample, approximately 90% were seen once. Trimming shortened V by 4 bases and J by 7 bases, and 11 bases separated the two germline ends. This CDR3 is built from 14 residues. The germline CDR1 and CDR2 sequences are SNHLY and FYNNEI. This rearrangement joins TRBV2 to TRBJ1-6; maybe TRBD1 (6 bases). Sequenced material: peripheral blood, taken on day 0 of AZD1222 vaccination. This TCR derives from an adult in good health. The CDR3 loop is CASSATGLNSPLHF. The CDR3 DNA reads as TGTGCCAGCAGTGCGACAGGATTAAATTCACCCCTCCACTTT.